The text below deals with one T cell receptor beta chain. Its antigen is unknown. These data come from a study of long-term antiretroviral therapy in people with HIV. Whole-study findings and limits: Clones showing expansion before ART dominated the repertoire at all time points. Transplant-donor-level diversity was not reached after ART, though diversity increased. CDR3 lengths in HIV samples spanned a narrower range than controls.

The libraries were made with immunoSEQ v3.0 at survey level. Repertoires were generated with immunoSEQ multiplex PCR, while TCRdb's copy carries only in-frame clones and drops some. The sample comprises 32,000 or so clones, roughly 80% of which are singletons, and just over 7% rests with the top ten. Germline V gives CDR1 SGHNT, CDR2 YYREEE (reference sequence). The CDR3 runs 14 residues. The germline V and J ends were trimmed by 0 bases and 0 bases, with 5 bases remaining between them. The chain couples TRBV5-4 to TRBJ2-3; D unresolved. Material: unsorted PBMCs, obtained 2 years after starting antiretroviral therapy. The receptor comes from a woman aged 50 to 65 with HIV. This chain's CDR3 is CASSLVSSTDTQYF. As DNA, the CDR3 is TGTGCCAGCAGCTTGGTTTCTAGCACAGATACGCAGTATTTT.